This T cell receptor beta chain was documented in a study of T cells after yellow fever vaccination. Looking at the study overall: SMART-Seq v4 Ultra Low Input prepared libraries from low-cell fractions.

Study-wide results and caveats: Once the booster was given, most primary-vaccination clones reappeared, at more than 95% for CD4 and roughly 86% for CD8. Clonotypes found in both CD4 and CD8 compartments made up a small share.

Universal primer sites and UMIs were introduced during 5'RACE template-switching synthesis of TCR cDNA. TCRdb used MiXCR to reprocess the 5' RACE reads, holding one entry per CDR3 protein. The sample has hundreds of thousands of distinct CDR3 sequences; about 19% are singletons. This CDR3 is built from 14 residues. Germline V gives CDR1 SGHTA, CDR2 FQGNSA. Trimming removed 1 base at V and 2 bases at J, with 8 bases between. Worth noting for this clonotype: Its matching antigen is unknown.

Sequencing used PBMCs, obtained before the yellow fever booster vaccination. The chain joins TRBV7-2 to TRBJ1-2; D remains ambiguous. The source of this sequence is a man aged 18-30 years who received the YFV17D yellow fever vaccine. CDR3 DNA sequence: TGTGCCAGCAGCTTAGGAATGGGGAACTATGGCTACACCTTC. This translates into CASSLGMGNYGYTF.